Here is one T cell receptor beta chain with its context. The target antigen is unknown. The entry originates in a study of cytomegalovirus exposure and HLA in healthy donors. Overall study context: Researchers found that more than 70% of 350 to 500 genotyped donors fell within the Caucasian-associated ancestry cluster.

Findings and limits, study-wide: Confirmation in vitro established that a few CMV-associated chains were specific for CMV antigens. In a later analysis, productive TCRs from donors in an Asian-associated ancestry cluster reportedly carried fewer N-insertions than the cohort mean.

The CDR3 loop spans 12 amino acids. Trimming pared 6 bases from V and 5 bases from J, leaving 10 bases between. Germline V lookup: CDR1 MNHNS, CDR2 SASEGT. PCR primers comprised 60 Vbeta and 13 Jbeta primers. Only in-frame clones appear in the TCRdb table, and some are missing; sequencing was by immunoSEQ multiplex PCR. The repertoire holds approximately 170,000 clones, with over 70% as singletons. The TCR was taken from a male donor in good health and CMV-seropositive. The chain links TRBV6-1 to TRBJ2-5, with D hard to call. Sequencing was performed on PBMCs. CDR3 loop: CASSLFRETQYF. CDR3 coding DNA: TGTGCCAGCAGCCTTTTCCGGGAGACCCAGTACTTC.